The 24 T cell receptor beta chains given below trace back to one sample, sequenced in a study of T cells after yellow fever vaccination. TCRdb called the 5' RACE reads again in MiXCR, with one record for every CDR3 protein. The sample contains some 300,000 distinct CDR3 sequences, around 10% of which appear only once. The sample consisted of CD4+ T cells sorted from PBMCs, taken 5 days after the yellow fever booster vaccination. Receptor source: a man younger than 30 who received the YFV17D yellow fever vaccine.

The table lists this clonotype with a few counts. The chain carries TRBV6-6 and TRBJ2-5; the D gene is possibly TRBD2 (6 bases). Per the germline V gene, CDR1 is MNHNY and CDR2 is SVGAGI (reference sequence). V was pared by 2 bases and J by 5 bases, with 15 bases between. This CDR3 is built from 15 residues. The CDR3 DNA sequence: TGTGCCAGCAGTTACGGACTGGGAGGTGTGGAGACCCAGTACTTC. As protein: CASSYGLGGVETQYF.

V and J are TRBV6-5 and TRBJ2-4; D is undetermined. In germline, CDR1 is MNHEY, CDR2 SVGAGI. CDR3 size: 16 residues. Trimming took off 0 bases at V and 7 bases at J, with 16 bases between the two ends. For the CDR3, the DNA is TGTGCCAGCAGTTACTCAGGCCTGGGGATCATTAACATTCAGTACTTC. Its translation: CASSYSGLGIINIQYF.

This clonotype was counted between two and nine times. The chain combines TRBV4-2 with TRBJ2-3, with D uncertain. CDR3 length: 17 residues. V lost 1 base and J 0 bases, leaving 14 bases between the germline ends. Germline loops: CDR1 LGHNA, CDR2 YNFKEQ. CDR3 region: CASSQGARAWSTDTQYF. The CDR3 DNA is TGTGCCAGCAGCCAAGGCGCCCGCGCGTGGAGCACAGATACGCAGTATTTT.

This clonotype was observed a handful of times. V and J are TRBV6-5 and TRBJ2-3; 8 bases agree with TRBD2. V trimming: 0 bases; J trimming: 4 bases; junction bases outside the gene matches: 9. This CDR3 has 17 residues. Germline CDR1 MNHEY, CDR2 SVGAGI. CDR3 nucleotide sequence: TGTGCCAGCAGTTACTCCCGAGCGGTCGGGGGGGCAGATACGCAGTATTTT. It translates to CASSYSRAVGGADTQYF.

This clonotype was seen a handful of times. V and J are TRBV6-6 and TRBJ1-4, with 8 bases lining up with TRBD1. The CDR3 consists of 17 residues. The V and J ends lost 6 bases and 8 bases, in that order; junction bases with no gene match: 17. Germline V gene lookup returns CDR1 MNHNY and CDR2 SVGAGI (reference sequence). The CDR3 loop reads CASSLPPTGVRREKLFF. The CDR3 DNA is TGTGCCAGCAGCCTGCCCCCGACAGGGGTACGTCGAGAAAAACTGTTTTTT.

This clonotype was seen at least ten times. This rearrangement joins TRBV20-1 to TRBJ2-3; 15 bases map to TRBD2. The CDR3 runs 18 residues. After removal of 6 bases from V and 4 bases from J, the junction contained 14 bases not matched to a gene. The V gene's germline CDR1 is DFQATT and CDR2 SNEGSKA (reference sequence). As DNA, the CDR3 is TGCAGTGCCTTGGGACTAGCGGGGGGCGGGAGATTACCAGATACGCAGTATTTT. Protein: CSALGLAGGGRLPDTQYF.

This chain uses TRBV6-1 with TRBJ2-7, with 9 nucleotides matching TRBD1. This CDR3 has 14 amino acids. Trimming took 2 bases from V and 7 from J; bases not matched to a gene: 6. Per the germline V gene, CDR1 is MNHNS and CDR2 is SASEGT. CDR3 protein: CASSEMGQGFEQYV. The DNA of the CDR3 is TGTGCCAGCAGTGAAATGGGACAGGGCTTTGAGCAGTACGTC.

This clonotype was observed many times. The chain recombines TRBV5-8 with TRBJ1-1; 7 positions match TRBD1. The germline V gene encodes CDR1 SGHTS and CDR2 YDEGEE. This CDR3 is built from 14 residues. The J segment lost 3 bases and the V segment lost 3 bases, leaving 5 bases of the junction unmatched. CDR3 DNA: TGTGCCAGCAGCTCAGGGGGTGGGGACACTGAAGCTTTCTTT. It is translated as CASSSGGGDTEAFF. The whole variable domain, filled in from reference TRBV5-8 and TRBJ1-1, reads EAGVTQSPTHLIKTRGQQATLRCSPISGHTSVYWYQQALGLGLQFLLWYDEGEERNRGNFPPRFSGRQFPNYSSELNVNALELEDSALYLCASSSGGGDTEAFFGQGTRLTVV.

This clonotype was picked up many times. The V and J genes are TRBV7-2 and TRBJ2-1; TRBD2 is a possible D gene (6 bases). Trimming removed 5 bases from V and 4 bases from J, with 15 bases in between. CDR1 SGHTA and CDR2 FQGNSA come from the germline V gene. The CDR3 runs 15 residues. For the CDR3, the DNA is TGTGCCAGCAGCCGGGACTTCTCGCCTTACAATGAGCAGTTCTTC. As protein: CASSRDFSPYNEQFF.

Only a few counts were recorded for this clonotype. The V and J genes are TRBV4-1 and TRBJ1-5; TRBD1 might be the D (5 bases). From germline, CDR1 is MGHRA and CDR2 YSYEKL. The CDR3 is 16 residues long. The V end lost 4 bases, the J end lost 4 bases, and 17 bases lay between the germline ends. The CDR3 DNA reads TGCGCCAGCAGCCGAGGGCAGGGAGGGTCTAATCAGCCCCAGCATTTT. This translates into CASSRGQGGSNQPQHF.

The chain couples TRBV7-6 to TRBJ2-2, with 13 bases that match TRBD2. V gave up 4 bases and J gave up 4 bases; unmatched junction bases: 6. This CDR3 has 17 residues. Germline V gene sequence: CDR1 SGHVS, CDR2 FNYEAQ. The CDR3 region is CASSSPGLAGFTGELFF. As DNA, the CDR3 is TGTGCCAGCAGCTCCCCGGGACTAGCGGGGTTCACCGGGGAGCTGTTTTTT.

The chain joins TRBV9 to TRBJ2-5; no firm D call. The V gene's germline CDR1 is SGDLS and CDR2 YYNGEE. The CDR3 length is 15 residues. The V end was cut by 0 bases, the J end by 5 bases, with 14 bases between. CDR3 residues: CASSVASAEWETQYF. For the CDR3, the DNA is TGTGCCAGCAGCGTAGCTTCCGCTGAGTGGGAGACCCAGTACTTC.

The rearrangement uses TRBV4-3 and TRBJ1-1; D is undetermined. Deletions cut 0 bases from V and 6 bases from J, with 11 bases between. The CDR3 loop spans 14 amino acids. Germline V CDR1 and CDR2: LGHNA, YSLEER. CDR3 region: CASSQDRKGPEAFF. The CDR3 nucleotides read TGCGCCAGCAGCCAAGACAGGAAAGGGCCTGAAGCTTTCTTT.

This clonotype was picked up many times. The CDR3 region is CASSLVKAVEETQYF. In DNA form, the CDR3 reads TGCGCCAGCAGCTTGGTGAAAGCGGTGGAAGAGACCCAGTACTTC. The rearrangement links TRBV5-1 to TRBJ2-5, with a weak D call TRBD2 (5 bases). Germline V gene sequence: CDR1 SGHRS, CDR2 YFSETQ. The CDR3 extends over 15 amino acids. The V end lost 0 bases, the J end lost 3 bases, and 12 bases lay between the germline ends. Full variable domain (outside the CDR3, taken from reference TRBV5-1 and TRBJ2-5): KAGVTQTPRYLIKTRGQQVTLSCSPISGHRSVSWYQQTPGQGLQFLFEYFSETQRNKGNFPGRFSGRQFSNSRSEMNVSTLELGDSALYLCASSLVKAVEETQYFGPGTRLLVL.

The gene calls are TRBV7-2 and TRBJ2-1; the D call may be TRBD1 or TRBD2 (5 bases each). CDR3 size: 13 residues. Trimming shortened V by 3 bases and J by 15 bases, and 18 bases separated the two germline ends. Per the germline V gene, CDR1 is SGHTA and CDR2 is FQGNSA. The CDR3 DNA reads TGTGCCAGCAGCTTGGGGGTTGGGGTTAGGGCGTTCTTC. Encoded protein: CASSLGVGVRAFF. Full variable domain (outside the CDR3, taken from reference TRBV7-2 and TRBJ2-1): GAGVSQSPSNKVTEKGKDVELRCDPISGHTALYWYRQSLGQGLEFLIYFQGNSAPDKSGLPSDRFSAERTGGSVSTLTIQRTQQEDSAVYLCASSLGVGVRAFFGPGTRLTVL.

The CDR3 sequence: CASSYSDAGGGETQYF. CDR3 bases: TGTGCCAGCAGTTATTCCGACGCGGGGGGCGGGGAGACCCAGTACTTC. The chain is built from TRBV6-5 and TRBJ2-5; 8 bases align to TRBD2. Germline values: CDR1 MNHEY, CDR2 SVGAGI. Trimming removed 3 bases from V and 5 bases from J; junction bases left unmatched: 11. The CDR3 has 16 residues.

This clonotype has a handful of counts. V gene TRBV5-4 combines with J gene TRBJ2-2; weak D call: TRBD2 (5 bases). Per the germline V gene, CDR1 is SGHNT and CDR2 is YYREEE (reference sequence). CDR3 length: 15 residues. Trimming stripped 5 bases from V and 5 bases from J, with 16 bases between. The CDR3 bases are TGTGCCAGCAGTAGAGGGAACCCAAAGACCGGGGAGCTGTTTTTT. Its translation: CASSRGNPKTGELFF.

This clonotype occurred once. This sequence joins TRBV11-2 and TRBJ2-7; TRBD1 is a possible D gene (6 bases). Germline V CDR1 and CDR2: SGHAT, FQNNGV. The CDR3 is 14 residues long. V shed 3 bases and J shed 3 bases, with 12 bases lying between them. The CDR3 DNA reads as TGTGCCAGCAGCTTTAGGGACACAGTCTACGAGCAGTACTTC. Protein sequence: CASSFRDTVYEQYF.

This clonotype came up many times. The rearrangement uses TRBV4-1 and TRBJ2-7; D remains unclear. The CDR3 is 14 amino acids. The germline V gene has CDR1 MGHRA and CDR2 YSYEKL. The ends were cut back, 4 bases at V and 3 bases at J, with 13 bases in the middle. CDR3 sequence (DNA): TGCGCCAGCAGCCTGATAATAATCGGCTACGAGCAGTACTTC. It is translated as CASSLIIIGYEQYF.

This clonotype was observed a handful of times. The chain uses TRBV24-1 and TRBJ2-1; D is undetermined. The V end lost 4 bases, the J end lost 10 bases, and 16 bases lay between the germline ends. Germline V lookup: CDR1 KGHDR, CDR2 SFDVKD. The CDR3 spans 14 residues. CDR3 DNA sequence: TGTGCCACCAGTGACCCTGCCCTACCTGGGGAGCAGTTCTTC. As protein: CATSDPALPGEQFF.

This clonotype was picked up many times. The chain employs TRBV6-1 and TRBJ1-1; D remains ambiguous. The V gene lost 1 base and the J gene lost 5 bases, with 8 bases spanning the gap. From germline, CDR1 is MNHNS and CDR2 SASEGT. The CDR3 covers 13 residues. In nucleotides, the CDR3 is TGTGCCAGCAGTGAAGTGTACGGGACTGAAGCTTTCTTT. This encodes CASSEVYGTEAFF.

This clonotype showed up many times. J is TRBJ2-3 and V is TRBV6-5; 7 bases agree with TRBD2. CDR3 length: 17 amino acids. V was clipped by 0 bases and J by 9 bases; unmatched bases: 15. CDR1 is MNHEY and CDR2 is SVGAGI in the germline V gene. This CDR3 is CASSYSWDGGNVGTQYF. The CDR3 region has the DNA TGTGCCAGCAGTTACTCATGGGACGGGGGGAACGTTGGAACGCAGTATTTT.

A few counts support this clonotype. The chain uses TRBV24-1 and TRBJ2-5, with TRBD1 as a possible D gene (6 bases). CDR1 is KGHDR and CDR2 is SFDVKD in the germline V gene. V lost 3 bases, J lost 2 bases, and 9 bases lay in between. The CDR3 spans 14 residues. The CDR3 DNA reads TGTGCCACCAGTGATGGAAGGGGGCAAGAGACCCAGTACTTC. Its protein is CATSDGRGQETQYF.

Only a few counts were recorded for this clonotype. The DNA for the CDR3 is TGCGCCAGCAGCCAAGAAGGGGGACAGGGGGCTAATCAGCCCCAGCATTTT. Protein: CASSQEGGQGANQPQHF. V is TRBV4-1 and J is TRBJ1-5, with 12 bases identical to TRBD1. Germline V lookup: CDR1 MGHRA, CDR2 YSYEKL. With 0 bases clipped from V and 4 bases from J, the junction kept 4 bases outside the gene matches. The CDR3 has 17 amino acids.